Listed below are T cell receptor beta chains from one sample, sequenced in a study of T-cell memory formation after mild COVID-19. One entry per CDR3 protein results from TCRdb running MiXCR on the 5' RACE reads. The sample gives 250,000 to 350,000 distinct CDR3 sequences, roughly a fifth of which show up once; about 21% is in the top ten. The sequencing sample was made of PBMCs or a T cell subset sorted from them (not recorded which). The receptor set was obtained from a man aged 18 to 35 who had mild COVID-19 (a few samples of this study predate the infection). Cell type and time point are not known. Both conserved end residues are part of each CDR3. The D gene is left open where the match is weak. Size is stated for part of the rows, as once, few or many counts, or as a class when the clone is expanded.

clone_size	j_call	v_call	d_call	cdr3_nt	cdr3_aa
NA	TRBJ2-1	TRBV5-1	NA	TGCGCCAGCAGCGCCGGGACCTCGACCTACAATGAGCAGTTCTTC	CASSAGTSTYNEQFF
few	TRBJ1-2	TRBV7-9	NA	TGTGCCAGCAACCTGGAAGGAATTAACTATGGCTACACCTTC	CASNLEGINYGYTF
NA	TRBJ1-5	TRBV4-2	TRBD1	TGTGCCAGCAGCCAAGGACAGGGAAGTCAGCCCCAGCATTTT	CASSQGQGSQPQHF
NA	TRBJ2-3	TRBV7-2	TRBD2	TGTGCCAGCAGCCTAAAGCGGGGGGATTTGGATACGCAGTATTTT	CASSLKRGDLDTQYF
few	TRBJ2-3	TRBV7-3	NA	TGTGCCAGCAGCTTAAGGGGTGGGGGTGACACAGATACGCAGTATTTT	CASSLRGGGDTDTQYF
NA	TRBJ1-5	TRBV18	NA	TGTGCCAGCTCAACCGGGGGGACAAATAACAATCAGCCCCAGCATTTT	CASSTGGTNNNQPQHF
NA	TRBJ1-2	TRBV5-6	TRBD1	TGTGCCAGCAGCTTGGAACTCGGCAGGGGGTGGTATGGCTACACCTTC	CASSLELGRGWYGYTF
NA	TRBJ2-4	TRBV29-1	NA	TGCAGCGCCCTGCCATACGCCAAAAAGATTCAGTACTTC	CSALPYAKKIQYF
few	TRBJ2-7	TRBV15	TRBD1	TGTGCCACCAGCTTAGAGGGGGCTCCGATCTACGAGCAGTACTTC	CATSLEGAPIYEQYF
NA	TRBJ1-1	TRBV19	NA	TGTGCCAGTAGTATGGGACGAGGGGCTAACACTGAAGCTTTCTTT	CASSMGRGANTEAFF
NA	TRBJ1-1	TRBV7-9	NA	TGTGCCAGCAGTTTAGATACGTCTGAAGCTTTCTTT	CASSLDTSEAFF
NA	TRBJ1-2	TRBV7-8	NA	TGTGCCAGCAGCTCCTTGGGGTATGGCTACACCTTC	CASSSLGYGYTF
few	TRBJ2-2	TRBV12-3/TRBV12-4	NA	TGTGCCAGCAGTGTCACAGGGTTTGGCACCGGGGAGCTGTTTTTT	CASSVTGFGTGELFF
few	TRBJ2-5	TRBV7-8	NA	TGTGCCAGCAGCGGGTCTTTGGGACGGGAGACCCAGTACTTC	CASSGSLGRETQYF
NA	TRBJ2-4	TRBV6-2/TRBV6-3	TRBD2	TGTGCCAGCAGTCCCCGGCGGGGGGTTTCCAAAAACATTCAGTACTTC	CASSPRRGVSKNIQYF
NA	TRBJ2-7	TRBV7-2	TRBD2	TGTGCCAGCAGCTTAATTAGCGGGGGGGCTTACGAGCAGTACTTC	CASSLISGGAYEQYF
many	TRBJ1-1	TRBV20-1	NA	TGCAGTGCCGCACGGAACACTGAAGCTTTCTTT	CSAARNTEAFF
NA	TRBJ1-5	TRBV27	TRBD1	TGTGCCAGCAGTCCGGGACAGTACAATCAGCCCCAGCATTTT	CASSPGQYNQPQHF
NA	TRBJ2-2	TRBV6-5	NA	TGTGCCAGCAGCATAACCGAGAGGGACCTTCCCTATGGGGAGCTGTTTTTT	CASSITERDLPYGELFF
many	TRBJ2-3	TRBV7-9	NA	TGTGCCAGCAGCAACAGTTATAGCACAGATACGCAGTATTTT	CASSNSYSTDTQYF
few	TRBJ2-1	TRBV24-1	TRBD1	TGTGCCACCAGTGACTTCCCGGGACAGGAGCAGTTCTTC	CATSDFPGQEQFF
NA	TRBJ2-2	TRBV30	NA	TGTGCCTGGAGCGTTGGCAGTGGTCGGTTAACCGGGGAGCTGTTTTTT	CAWSVGSGRLTGELFF
few	TRBJ1-2	TRBV10-3	TRBD1	TGTGCCATCAGTGTTAGGGACAGCTATGGCTACACCTTC	CAISVRDSYGYTF